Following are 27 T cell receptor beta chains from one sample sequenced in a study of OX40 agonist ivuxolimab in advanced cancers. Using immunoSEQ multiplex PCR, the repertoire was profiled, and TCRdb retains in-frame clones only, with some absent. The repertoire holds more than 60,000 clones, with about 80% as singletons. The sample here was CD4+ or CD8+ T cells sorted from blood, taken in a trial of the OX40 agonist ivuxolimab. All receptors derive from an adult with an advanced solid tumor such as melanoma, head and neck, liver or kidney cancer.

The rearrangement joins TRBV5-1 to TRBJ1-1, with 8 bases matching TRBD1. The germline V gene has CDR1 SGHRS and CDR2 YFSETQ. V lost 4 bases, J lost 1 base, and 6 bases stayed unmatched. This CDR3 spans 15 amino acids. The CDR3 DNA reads TGCGCCAGCAGCCTGGACAGGGCAGCGAACACTGAAGCTTTCTTT. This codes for CASSLDRAANTEAFF.

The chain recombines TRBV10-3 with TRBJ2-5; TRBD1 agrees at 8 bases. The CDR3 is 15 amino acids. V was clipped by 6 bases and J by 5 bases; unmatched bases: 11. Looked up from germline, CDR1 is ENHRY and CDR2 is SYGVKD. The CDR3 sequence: CAISEGQGIVETQYF. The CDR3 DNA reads TGTGCCATCAGCGAAGGACAGGGTATCGTTGAGACCCAGTACTTC.

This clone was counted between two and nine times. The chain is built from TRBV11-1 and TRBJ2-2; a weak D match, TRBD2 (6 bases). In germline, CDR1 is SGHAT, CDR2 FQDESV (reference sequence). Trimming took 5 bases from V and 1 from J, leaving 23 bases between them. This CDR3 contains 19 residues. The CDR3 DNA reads TGTGCCAGCAGCGCGAAAGGAATCGGGAGTCAAATGAACACCGGGGAGCTGTTTTTT. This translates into CASSAKGIGSQMNTGELFF.

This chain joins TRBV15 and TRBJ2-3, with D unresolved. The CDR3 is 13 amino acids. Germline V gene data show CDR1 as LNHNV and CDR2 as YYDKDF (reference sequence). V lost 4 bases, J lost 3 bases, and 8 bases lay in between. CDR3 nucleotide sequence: TGTGCCACCAGCACGCCTAGTACAGATACGCAGTATTTT. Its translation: CATSTPSTDTQYF.

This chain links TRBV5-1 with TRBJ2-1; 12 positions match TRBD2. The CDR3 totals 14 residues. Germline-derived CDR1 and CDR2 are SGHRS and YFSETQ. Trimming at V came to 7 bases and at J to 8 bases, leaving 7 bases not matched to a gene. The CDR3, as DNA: TGCGCCAGCCACCGACTAGCGGGGGACTATGAGCAGTTCTTC. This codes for CASHRLAGDYEQFF.

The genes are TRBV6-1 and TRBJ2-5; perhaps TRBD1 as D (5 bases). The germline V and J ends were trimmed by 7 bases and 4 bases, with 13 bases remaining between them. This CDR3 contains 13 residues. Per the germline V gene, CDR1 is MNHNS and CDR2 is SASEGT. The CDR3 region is CASTNLGAETQYF. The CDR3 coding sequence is TGTGCCAGCACGAACCTTGGGGCAGAGACCCAGTACTTC.

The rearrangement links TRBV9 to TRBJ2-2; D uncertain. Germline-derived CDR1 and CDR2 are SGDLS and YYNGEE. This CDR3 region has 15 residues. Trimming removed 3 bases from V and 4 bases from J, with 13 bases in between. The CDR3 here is CASSAKTPTTGELFF. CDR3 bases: TGTGCCAGCAGCGCAAAGACACCAACCACCGGGGAGCTGTTTTTT.

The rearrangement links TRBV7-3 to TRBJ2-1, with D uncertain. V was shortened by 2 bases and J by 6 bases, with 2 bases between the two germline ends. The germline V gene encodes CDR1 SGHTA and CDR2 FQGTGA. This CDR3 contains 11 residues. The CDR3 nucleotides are TGTGCCAGCAGCTTAGCCAATGAGCAGTTCTTC. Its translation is CASSLANEQFF.

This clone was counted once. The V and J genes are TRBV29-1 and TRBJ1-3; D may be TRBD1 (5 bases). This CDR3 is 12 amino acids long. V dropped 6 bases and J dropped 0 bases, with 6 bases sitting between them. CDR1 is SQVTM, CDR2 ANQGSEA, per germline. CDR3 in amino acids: CSVTDSGNTIYF. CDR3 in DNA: TGCAGCGTGACAGACTCTGGAAACACCATATATTTT.

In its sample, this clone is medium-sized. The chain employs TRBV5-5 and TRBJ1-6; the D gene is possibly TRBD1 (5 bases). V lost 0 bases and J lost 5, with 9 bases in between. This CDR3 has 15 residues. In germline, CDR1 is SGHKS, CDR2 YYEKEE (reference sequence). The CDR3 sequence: CASSLDWGDNSPLHF. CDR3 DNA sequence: TGTGCCAGCAGCTTGGATTGGGGGGATAATTCACCCCTCCACTTT. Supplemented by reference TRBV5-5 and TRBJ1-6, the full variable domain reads DAGVTQSPTHLIKTRGQQVTLRCSPISGHKSVSWYQQVLGQGPQFIFQYYEKEERGRGNFPDRFSARQFPNYSSELNVNALLLGDSALYLCASSLDWGDNSPLHFGNGTRLTVT.

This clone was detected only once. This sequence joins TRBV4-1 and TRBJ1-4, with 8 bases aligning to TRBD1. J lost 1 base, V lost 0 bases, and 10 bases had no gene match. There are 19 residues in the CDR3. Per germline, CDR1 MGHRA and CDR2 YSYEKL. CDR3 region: CASSQDPQDRVGTNEKLFF. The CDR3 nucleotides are TGCGCCAGCAGCCAAGATCCACAGGACAGGGTAGGAACTAATGAAAAACTGTTTTTT.

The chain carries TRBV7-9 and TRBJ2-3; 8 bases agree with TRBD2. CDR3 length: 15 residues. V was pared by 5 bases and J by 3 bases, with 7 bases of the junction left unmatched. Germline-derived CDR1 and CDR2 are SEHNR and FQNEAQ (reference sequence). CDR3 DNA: TGTGCCAGCAGCCCCAACCTAGCGGGTACAGATACGCAGTATTTT. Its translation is CASSPNLAGTDTQYF. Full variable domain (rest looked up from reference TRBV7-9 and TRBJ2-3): DTGVSQNPRHKITKRGQNVTFRCDPISEHNRLYWYRQTLGQGPEFLTYFQNEAQLEKSRLLSDRFSAERPKGSFSTLEIQRTEQGDSAMYLCASSPNLAGTDTQYFGPGTRLTVL.

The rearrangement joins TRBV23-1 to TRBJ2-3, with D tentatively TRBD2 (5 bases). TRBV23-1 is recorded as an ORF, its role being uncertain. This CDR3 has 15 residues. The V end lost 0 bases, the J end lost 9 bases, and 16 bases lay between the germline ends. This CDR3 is CASSQSAHGGHTQYF. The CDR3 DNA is TGCGCCAGCAGTCAATCAGCCCACGGAGGTCACACGCAGTATTTT.

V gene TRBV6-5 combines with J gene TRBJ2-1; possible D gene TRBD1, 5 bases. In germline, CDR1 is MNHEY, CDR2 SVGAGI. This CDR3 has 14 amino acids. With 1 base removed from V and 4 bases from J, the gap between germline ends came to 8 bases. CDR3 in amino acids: CASSYYDSYNEQFF. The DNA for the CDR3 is TGTGCCAGCAGTTACTACGACAGTTACAATGAGCAGTTCTTC.

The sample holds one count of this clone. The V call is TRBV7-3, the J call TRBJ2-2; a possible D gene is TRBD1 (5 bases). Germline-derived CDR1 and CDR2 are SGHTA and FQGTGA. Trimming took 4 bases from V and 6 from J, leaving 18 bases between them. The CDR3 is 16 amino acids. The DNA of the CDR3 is TGTGCCAGCAGCTCCTCATTACAGGTCCGGGCCGGGGAGCTGTTTTTT. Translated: CASSSSLQVRAGELFF.

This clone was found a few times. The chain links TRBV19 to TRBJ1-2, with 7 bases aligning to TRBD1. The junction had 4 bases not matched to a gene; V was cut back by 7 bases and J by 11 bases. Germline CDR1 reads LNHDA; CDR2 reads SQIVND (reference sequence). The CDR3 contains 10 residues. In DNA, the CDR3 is TGTGCCAGTAAAGGCAGGGGGTACACCTTC. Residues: CASKGRGYTF.

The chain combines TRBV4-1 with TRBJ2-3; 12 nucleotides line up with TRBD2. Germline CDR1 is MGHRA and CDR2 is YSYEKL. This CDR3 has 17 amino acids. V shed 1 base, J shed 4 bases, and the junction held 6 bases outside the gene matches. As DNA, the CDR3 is TGCGCCAGCAGCCAAGGCCCTAGCGGGGGGGCCGCAGATACGCAGTATTTT. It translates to CASSQGPSGGAADTQYF.

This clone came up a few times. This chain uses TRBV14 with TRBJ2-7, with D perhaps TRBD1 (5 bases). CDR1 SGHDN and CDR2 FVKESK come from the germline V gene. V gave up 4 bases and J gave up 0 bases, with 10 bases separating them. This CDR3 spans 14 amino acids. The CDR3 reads CASSRRQNSYEQYF. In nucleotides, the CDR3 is TGTGCCAGCAGCCGACGACAGAACTCCTACGAGCAGTACTTC.

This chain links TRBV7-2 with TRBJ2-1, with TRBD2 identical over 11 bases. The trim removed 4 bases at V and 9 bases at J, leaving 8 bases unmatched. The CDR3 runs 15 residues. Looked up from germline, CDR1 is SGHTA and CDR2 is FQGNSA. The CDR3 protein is CASSSLAGGPVEQFF. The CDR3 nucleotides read TGTGCCAGCAGCTCCTTAGCGGGGGGGCCCGTTGAGCAGTTCTTC. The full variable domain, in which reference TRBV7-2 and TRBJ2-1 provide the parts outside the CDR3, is GAGVSQSPSNKVTEKGKDVELRCDPISGHTALYWYRQSLGQGLEFLIYFQGNSAPDKSGLPSDRFSAERTGGSVSTLTIQRTQQEDSAVYLCASSSLAGGPVEQFFGPGTRLTVL.

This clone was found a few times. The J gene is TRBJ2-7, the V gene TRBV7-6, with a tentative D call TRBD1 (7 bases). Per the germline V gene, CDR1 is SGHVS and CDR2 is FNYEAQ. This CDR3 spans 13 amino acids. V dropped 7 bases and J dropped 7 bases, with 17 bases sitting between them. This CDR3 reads CASNTGEAGEQYF. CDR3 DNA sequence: TGTGCCAGCAACACAGGGGAGGCAGGGGAGCAGTACTTC. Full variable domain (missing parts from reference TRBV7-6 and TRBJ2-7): GAGVSQSPRYKVTKRGQDVALRCDPISGHVSLYWYRQALGQGPEFLTYFNYEAQQDKSGLPNDRFSAERPEGSISTLTIQRTEQRDSAMYRCASNTGEAGEQYFGPGTRLTVT.

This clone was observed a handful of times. CDR3 nucleotides: TGCGCCAGCAGCTCCCAGGGACAGGGACTAGGTGGCTACACCTTC. Translating it yields CASSSQGQGLGGYTF. This chain links TRBV5-1 with TRBJ1-2; 9 positions agree with TRBD1. The CDR3 is 15 amino acids. The junction had 10 bases not matched to a gene; V was cut back by 3 bases and J by 7 bases. The germline V gene encodes CDR1 SGHRS and CDR2 YFSETQ. Looking up the rest from reference TRBV5-1 and TRBJ1-2 gives the full variable domain: KAGVTQTPRYLIKTRGQQVTLSCSPISGHRSVSWYQQTPGQGLQFLFEYFSETQRNKGNFPGRFSGRQFSNSRSEMNVSTLELGDSALYLCASSSQGQGLGGYTFGSGTRLTVV.

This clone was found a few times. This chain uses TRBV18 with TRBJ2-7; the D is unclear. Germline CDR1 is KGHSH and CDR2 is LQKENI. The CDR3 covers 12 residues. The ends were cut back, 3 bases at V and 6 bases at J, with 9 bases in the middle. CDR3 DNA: TGTGCCAGCTCACCGGTCGGTCTCGAGCAGTACTTC. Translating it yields CASSPVGLEQYF.

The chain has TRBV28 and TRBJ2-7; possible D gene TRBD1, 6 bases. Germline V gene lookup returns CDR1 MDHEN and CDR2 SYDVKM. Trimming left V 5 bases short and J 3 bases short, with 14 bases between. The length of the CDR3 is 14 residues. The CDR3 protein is CASSTTGLIYEQYF. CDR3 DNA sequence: TGTGCCAGCAGTACTACAGGGCTAATCTACGAGCAGTACTTC.

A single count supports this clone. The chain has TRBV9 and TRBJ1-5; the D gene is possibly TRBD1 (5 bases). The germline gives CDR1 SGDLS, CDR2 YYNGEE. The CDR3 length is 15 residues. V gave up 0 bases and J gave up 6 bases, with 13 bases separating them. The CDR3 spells CASSVDGQGGQPQHF. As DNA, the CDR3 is TGTGCCAGCAGCGTAGATGGGCAGGGAGGTCAGCCCCAGCATTTT.

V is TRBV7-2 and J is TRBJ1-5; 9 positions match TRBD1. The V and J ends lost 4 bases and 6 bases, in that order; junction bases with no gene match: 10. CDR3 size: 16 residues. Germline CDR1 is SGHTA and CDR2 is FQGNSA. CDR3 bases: TGTGCCAGCAGCTCTCCGGGACAGGGCCAAGGTCAGCCCCAGCATTTT. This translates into CASSSPGQGQGQPQHF.

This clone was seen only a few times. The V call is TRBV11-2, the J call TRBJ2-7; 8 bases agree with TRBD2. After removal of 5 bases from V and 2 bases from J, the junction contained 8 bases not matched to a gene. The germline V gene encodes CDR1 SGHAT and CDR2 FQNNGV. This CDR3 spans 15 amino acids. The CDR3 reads CASSNGRVVAYEQYF. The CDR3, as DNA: TGTGCCAGCAGCAACGGGAGGGTAGTGGCCTACGAGCAGTACTTC.

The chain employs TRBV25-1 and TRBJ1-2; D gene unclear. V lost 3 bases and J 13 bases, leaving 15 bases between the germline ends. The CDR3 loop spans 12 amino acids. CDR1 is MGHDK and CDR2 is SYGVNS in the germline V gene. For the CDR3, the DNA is TGTGCCAGCAGTGACGGGTTACAGACCTGCACCTTC. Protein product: CASSDGLQTCTF.